One and the same sample provided the 28 T cell receptor beta chains below, sequenced in a study of cytomegalovirus exposure and HLA in healthy donors. The PCR was carried out with 60 Vbeta primers and 13 Jbeta primers. Sequenced by immunoSEQ multiplex PCR; TCRdb stores in-frame clones only, minus some. The sample contains around 140,000 clones, 70% to 90% of which appear only once. Specimen: PBMCs. The receptors were gathered from a man aged 50 or older in good health and CMV-seronegative.

The chain has TRBV6-5 and TRBJ2-7; 9 bases map to TRBD2. Losses at the gene ends were 8 bases for V and 3 bases for J; bases not matched to a gene: 5. Germline-derived CDR1 and CDR2 are MNHEY and SVGAGI. The CDR3 is made up of 13 amino acids. The CDR3 sequence is CASRAGGGYEQYF. CDR3 DNA sequence: TGTGCCAGCCGAGCGGGAGGCGGCTACGAGCAGTACTTC.

The chain has TRBV19 and TRBJ1-2; perhaps TRBD1 as D (5 bases). Germline V gene sequence: CDR1 LNHDA, CDR2 SQIVND (reference sequence). There are 15 residues in the CDR3. Trimming pared 4 bases from V and 0 bases from J, leaving 12 bases between. The CDR3 DNA reads as TGTGCCAGTAGTACCGTAGACAGAGCTAACTATGGCTACACCTTC. It yields the protein CASSTVDRANYGYTF.

This clone was counted only a few times. The J gene is TRBJ1-3, the V gene TRBV6-6, with D possibly matching TRBD1 (6 bases). V dropped 7 bases and J dropped 3 bases, with 13 bases sitting between them. The CDR3 runs to 14 residues. Looked up from germline, CDR1 is MNHNY and CDR2 is SVGAGI (reference sequence). CDR3 sequence: CASTIQGGGNTIYF. CDR3 nucleotides: TGTGCCAGCACCATACAGGGTGGTGGAAACACCATATATTTT.

This chain joins TRBV4-1 and TRBJ1-2, with 9 bases lining up with TRBD1. The CDR3 runs to 16 residues. The ends lost 4 bases at V and 4 bases at J; junction bases unmatched: 10. CDR1 MGHRA and CDR2 YSYEKL come from the germline V gene. The CDR3 loop reads CASSPIPGQGFYGYTF. The CDR3, as DNA: TGCGCCAGCAGCCCTATCCCGGGACAGGGATTCTATGGCTACACCTTC.

The chain has TRBV19 and TRBJ2-3, with 11 bases matching TRBD1. The CDR3 extends over 20 amino acids. CDR1 is LNHDA and CDR2 is SQIVND in the germline V gene (reference sequence). V lost 4 bases, J lost 7 bases, and 22 bases stayed unmatched. The CDR3 DNA is TGTGCCAGTAGTAGAGCCGGGACAGGGGGGCTAGCGGGGAGAGACCATACGCAGTATTTT. Its translation is CASSRAGTGGLAGRDHTQYF.

This sequence joins TRBV12-5 and TRBJ2-2; D is undetermined. The CDR3 has 14 residues. Trimming cost V 2 bases and J 7 bases, with 11 bases left between them. Per the germline V gene, CDR1 is LGHNT and CDR2 is FRNRAP. The DNA of the CDR3 is TGTGCTAGTGGTTTGCCGCCCTCGGGCGGGGAGCTGTTTTTT. Its translation: CASGLPPSGGELFF.

This clone showed up just once. This rearrangement joins TRBV28 to TRBJ1-2, with D perhaps matching TRBD1 (5 bases). Germline V gene data show CDR1 as MDHEN and CDR2 as SYDVKM. CDR3 length: 14 residues. With 4 bases removed from V and 7 bases from J, the gap between germline ends came to 16 bases. CDR3: CASSSGSPNGGYTF. In DNA, the CDR3 is TGTGCCAGCAGTTCAGGGTCCCCCAATGGTGGCTACACCTTC.

The chain employs TRBV5-1 and TRBJ2-5, with 7 bases fitting TRBD1. V lost 7 bases, J lost 3 bases, and 9 bases stayed unmatched. Germline CDR1 is SGHRS and CDR2 is YFSETQ. This CDR3 has 14 residues. The CDR3 coding sequence is TGCGCCAGCTCAGGGGTCACAGGGGAAGAGACCCAGTACTTC. It translates to CASSGVTGEETQYF.

This chain uses TRBV10-3 with TRBJ2-3, with D unresolved. Germline values: CDR1 ENHRY, CDR2 SYGVKD. The CDR3 has 14 residues. Trimming took 0 bases from V and 7 from J, leaving 11 bases between them. The CDR3 is CAISESTYFHTQYF. The CDR3 nucleotides are TGTGCCATCAGTGAGTCGACTTACTTTCATACGCAGTATTTT.

The V gene is TRBV18, the J gene TRBJ2-5; D possibly corresponds to TRBD1 (5 bases). Germline values: CDR1 KGHSH, CDR2 LQKENI. This CDR3 contains 15 residues. Trimming removed 0 bases from V and 1 base from J, with 9 bases in between. Here the CDR3 reads CASSPPSRAQETQYF. In DNA, the CDR3 is TGTGCCAGCTCACCACCGAGCAGGGCCCAAGAGACCCAGTACTTC.

This sequence joins TRBV5-6 and TRBJ2-7, with 10 bases aligning to TRBD1. The CDR3 covers 15 residues. Germline trimming cut 4 bases from V and 2 bases from J; bases unmatched to any gene: 6. Germline V gene data show CDR1 as SGHDT and CDR2 as YYEEEE. The CDR3 sequence: CASSPTGTGAYEQYF. The CDR3 DNA follows: TGTGCCAGCAGCCCCACCGGGACAGGGGCCTACGAGCAGTACTTC. The full variable domain, in which reference TRBV5-6 and TRBJ2-7 provide the parts outside the CDR3, is DAGVTQSPTHLIKTRGQQVTLRCSPKSGHDTVSWYQQALGQGPQFIFQYYEEEERQRGNFPDRFSGHQFPNYSSELNVNALLLGDSALYLCASSPTGTGAYEQYFGPGTRLTVT.

The chain is built from TRBV15 and TRBJ2-3, with a possible D match to TRBD1 (6 bases). V was clipped by 2 bases and J by 6 bases, with 30 bases between them. Germline CDR1 is LNHNV and CDR2 is YYDKDF (reference sequence). The CDR3 length is 20 residues. CDR3 in amino acids: CATSRSVGTPGHTGWDTQYF. For the CDR3, the DNA is TGTGCCACCAGCAGATCCGTCGGAACCCCGGGACATACGGGGTGGGATACGCAGTATTTT.

The chain carries TRBV19 and TRBJ1-3; D may be TRBD1 (5 bases). Trimming removed 6 bases at V and 4 bases at J, with 16 bases between. Per germline, CDR1 LNHDA and CDR2 SQIVND (reference sequence). The CDR3 spans 15 residues. CDR3 in amino acids: CASRAGGEMGNTIYF. CDR3 DNA sequence: TGTGCCAGTAGGGCAGGAGGGGAAATGGGAAACACCATATATTTT.

The genes are TRBV2 and TRBJ2-7; D gene uncertain. The V gene lost 7 bases and the J gene lost 1 base, with 8 bases spanning the gap. The CDR3 is 12 residues long. From germline, CDR1 is SNHLY and CDR2 FYNNEI. CDR3 in amino acids: CASTARSYEQYF. In DNA, the CDR3 is TGTGCCAGCACGGCTAGGTCCTACGAGCAGTACTTC.

This rearrangement joins TRBV27 to TRBJ1-2; 7 positions match TRBD1. The CDR3 extends over 13 amino acids. Trimming at V came to 3 bases and at J to 8 bases, leaving 6 bases not matched to a gene. The germline V gene has CDR1 MNHEY and CDR2 SMNVEV (reference sequence). The CDR3 protein is CASSFRTGDGYTF. The CDR3 coding sequence is TGTGCCAGCAGTTTTAGAACAGGGGACGGCTACACCTTC.

The V and J genes are TRBV12-5 and TRBJ1-5; 11 positions agree with TRBD1. Germline V gives CDR1 LGHNT, CDR2 FRNRAP. Germline trimming cut 0 bases from V and 7 bases from J; bases unmatched to any gene: 2. The CDR3 consists of 15 residues. Here the CDR3 DNA reads TGTGCTAGTGGTTTGGTAGGGACAGGGGGACAGCCCCAGCATTTT. This encodes CASGLVGTGGQPQHF.

The CDR3 spells CASSLPGRTPGELFF. CDR3 coding DNA: TGTGCCAGCAGTCTTCCGGGCAGGACACCCGGGGAGCTGTTTTTT. The genes are TRBV6-5 and TRBJ2-2; D is possibly TRBD1 (5 bases). CDR1 is MNHEY, CDR2 SVGAGI, per germline. V lost 5 bases, J lost 6 bases, and 16 bases lay in between. This CDR3 has 15 amino acids.

Of note for this clone: At one boundary the junction diverges from the germline segment, which might be a read error. The genes are TRBV5-4 and TRBJ2-7, with 11 bases aligning to TRBD1. Germline lookup yields CDR1 SGHNT and CDR2 YYREEE (reference sequence). The CDR3 totals 15 residues. The DNA for the CDR3 is TGTGCCAGCGGCTTCCGGGACAGGGGGAGCTACGAGCAGTACTTC. This translates into CASGFRDRGSYEQYF.

In nucleotides, the CDR3 is TGTGCCAGCAGCACCGGGAACCTCTCCTACGAGCAGTACTTC. Amino acids: CASSTGNLSYEQYF. The chain has TRBV2 and TRBJ2-7; a weak D match, TRBD2 (5 bases). Germline V lookup: CDR1 SNHLY, CDR2 FYNNEI. V was trimmed by 6 bases and J by 0 bases, leaving 12 bases between them. The CDR3 sequence is 14 residues long. Based on the CDR3 plus reference TRBV2 and TRBJ2-7, the full variable domain is EPEVTQTPSHQVTQMGQEVILRCVPISNHLYFYWYRQILGQKVEFLVSFYNNEISEKSEIFDDQFSVERPDGSNFTLKIRSTKLEDSAMYFCASSTGNLSYEQYFGPGTRLTVT.

This rearrangement joins TRBV2 to TRBJ1-5, with 8 nucleotides matching TRBD1. Per the germline V gene, CDR1 is SNHLY and CDR2 is FYNNEI. J lost 4 bases, V lost 6 bases, and 5 bases had no gene match. This CDR3 spans 14 amino acids. This chain's CDR3 is CASSGDRGNQPQHF. The CDR3 nucleotides read TGTGCCAGCAGCGGAGACAGGGGAAATCAGCCCCAGCATTTT. The full variable domain, rest sourced from reference TRBV2 and TRBJ1-5, is EPEVTQTPSHQVTQMGQEVILRCVPISNHLYFYWYRQILGQKVEFLVSFYNNEISEKSEIFDDQFSVERPDGSNFTLKIRSTKLEDSAMYFCASSGDRGNQPQHFGDGTRLSIL.

The J gene is TRBJ2-2, the V gene TRBV29-1; D may be TRBD1 (6 bases). This CDR3 spans 14 amino acids. Germline V lookup: CDR1 SQVTM, CDR2 ANQGSEA. Between the trimmed V and J ends, which lost 3 bases and 1 base, there was a span of 9 bases. CDR3 sequence reads: CSVDTGRNTGELFF. Written as DNA, the CDR3 is TGCAGCGTTGATACAGGGAGGAACACCGGGGAGCTGTTTTTT.

The V and J genes are TRBV4-2 and TRBJ1-4; D unresolved. Germline V CDR1 and CDR2: LGHNA, YNFKEQ. V lost 1 base, J lost 7 bases, and 10 bases lay in between. This CDR3 is built from 14 residues. CDR3 in amino acids: CASSQVEPGEKLFF. The CDR3 DNA sequence: TGTGCCAGCAGCCAAGTCGAGCCGGGTGAAAAACTGTTTTTT.

The J gene is TRBJ1-1, the V gene TRBV5-1; D ambiguous. This CDR3 is built from 15 residues. Germline V gene lookup returns CDR1 SGHRS and CDR2 YFSETQ. V was clipped by 4 bases and J by 0 bases, with 13 bases between them. The CDR3 DNA reads TGCGCCAGCAGCGCAAACGCGGGAATGAACACTGAAGCTTTCTTT. This codes for CASSANAGMNTEAFF. Complete variable domain (other parts from reference TRBV5-1 and TRBJ1-1): KAGVTQTPRYLIKTRGQQVTLSCSPISGHRSVSWYQQTPGQGLQFLFEYFSETQRNKGNFPGRFSGRQFSNSRSEMNVSTLELGDSALYLCASSANAGMNTEAFFGQGTRLTVV.

J is TRBJ1-2 and V is TRBV5-5; maybe TRBD1 (5 bases). This CDR3 has 13 amino acids. Germline values: CDR1 SGHKS, CDR2 YYEKEE (reference sequence). The V end was cut by 0 bases, the J end by 7 bases, with 10 bases between. CDR3 sequence: CASSLASGFGYTF. The CDR3 DNA is TGTGCCAGCAGCTTGGCCTCAGGGTTTGGCTACACCTTC.

A few counts support this clone. This chain connects TRBV2 to TRBJ2-3; 9 bases are a match to TRBD1. The trim removed 6 bases at V and 3 bases at J, leaving 4 bases unmatched. CDR1 and CDR2 (germline): SNHLY, FYNNEI. CDR3 length equals 14 residues. CDR3 DNA: TGTGCCAGCAGGGGACAGGGCGGGACAGATACGCAGTATTTT. Translation: CASRGQGGTDTQYF.

The rearrangement uses TRBV7-6 and TRBJ2-7; D perhaps matches TRBD1 (5 bases). CDR1 is SGHVS and CDR2 is FNYEAQ in the germline V gene. This CDR3 is 12 amino acids long. Trimming took 0 bases from V and 6 from J, leaving 6 bases between them. The CDR3 region has the DNA TGTGCCAGCAGCTTAGCAGGGGTCGAGCAGTACTTC. Translation gives CASSLAGVEQYF.

The chain couples TRBV7-9 to TRBJ1-5; D call uncertain. The CDR3 is made up of 16 amino acids. CDR1 and CDR2 (germline): SEHNR, FQNEAQ (reference sequence). V dropped 0 bases and J dropped 0 bases, with 9 bases sitting between them. The CDR3 DNA reads as TGTGCCAGCAGCTTAGCTGACCCGGGTAGCAATCAGCCCCAGCATTTT. Its translation is CASSLADPGSNQPQHF.

This clone turned up a few times. The CDR3 reads CASSPAGLAGASSYNEQFF. The DNA of the CDR3 is TGTGCCAGCAGCCCTGCAGGACTAGCGGGTGCGAGCTCCTACAATGAGCAGTTCTTC. The rearrangement joins TRBV11-3 to TRBJ2-1; TRBD2 agrees at 11 bases. CDR3 size: 19 residues. V lost 5 bases, J lost 0 bases, and 12 bases stayed unmatched. In germline, CDR1 is SGHNT, CDR2 YENEEA.